The 30 T cell receptor beta chains given below trace back to one sample, sequenced in a study of early T cells in non-severe SARS-CoV-2 infection. TCRdb re-derived calls from the 5' RACE reads in MiXCR, one entry per CDR3 protein. The sample has tens of thousands of distinct CDR3 sequences, roughly 7.6% seen once. The material sequenced was whole blood, taken at baseline. These receptor sequences come from an adult who was a healthcare worker with PCR-confirmed SARS-CoV-2 infection or an uninfected control (not recorded which).

This clonotype was counted many times. The chain links TRBV20-1 to TRBJ2-1; possible D gene TRBD2, 5 bases. CDR3 length: 15 residues. V was pared by 3 bases and J by 2 bases, with 14 bases between. Per the germline V gene, CDR1 is DFQATT and CDR2 is SNEGSKA (reference sequence). DNA for the CDR3: TGCAGTGCTAGCCAAGACGGGGTGACCTACAATGAGCAGTTCTTC. As protein: CSASQDGVTYNEQFF.

This clonotype was detected ten times or more. The chain joins TRBV5-4 to TRBJ1-6, with D unresolved. Trimming took off 2 bases at V and 5 bases at J, with 8 bases between the two ends. The germline V gene has CDR1 SGHNT and CDR2 YYREEE (reference sequence). The CDR3 runs to 14 residues. DNA of the CDR3: TGTGCCAGCAGCTTTTACCTGGATAATTCACCCCTCCACTTT. As protein: CASSFYLDNSPLHF.

This clonotype appeared many times. This chain connects TRBV4-1 to TRBJ2-1; D unclear. This CDR3 contains 15 residues. Germline V CDR1 and CDR2: MGHRA, YSYEKL. Trimming removed 0 bases from V and 5 bases from J, with 11 bases in between. CDR3 residues: CASSQDRGLDNEQFF. CDR3 bases: TGCGCCAGCAGCCAAGATCGCGGCTTAGACAATGAGCAGTTCTTC.

The sample holds a few counts of this clonotype. The chain links TRBV4-1 to TRBJ2-3, with TRBD1 identical over 7 bases. CDR1 and CDR2 (germline): MGHRA, YSYEKL. CDR3 size: 18 residues. V trimming: 2 bases; J trimming: 2 bases; junction bases outside the gene matches: 13. CDR3 nucleotide sequence: TGCGCCAGCAGCCAAAGAACCGGAACAGGGGCGATCACAGATACGCAGTATTTT. Encoded protein: CASSQRTGTGAITDTQYF.

The rearrangement uses TRBV27 and TRBJ2-1; D ambiguous. The CDR3 contains 13 residues. V was shortened by 2 bases and J by 8 bases, with 10 bases between the two germline ends. Germline CDR1 reads MNHEY; CDR2 reads SMNVEV (reference sequence). CDR3 protein: CASSLIAFHEQFF. The DNA for the CDR3 is TGTGCCAGCAGTTTAATTGCTTTCCATGAGCAGTTCTTC.

J is TRBJ2-3 and V is TRBV7-3; D may correspond to TRBD1 or TRBD2 (5 bases each). CDR3 size: 15 residues. V lost 0 bases and J 4 bases, leaving 11 bases between the germline ends. Germline CDR1 and CDR2: SGHTA and FQGTGA. Here the CDR3 reads CASSLTGDGADTQYF. Written as DNA, the CDR3 is TGTGCCAGCAGCTTAACCGGGGACGGCGCAGATACGCAGTATTTT.

This clonotype was observed a handful of times. This rearrangement joins TRBV29-1 to TRBJ2-3; D remains ambiguous. The CDR3 extends over 14 amino acids. CDR1 and CDR2 (germline): SQVTM, ANQGSEA. V shed 7 bases and J shed 5 bases, with 19 bases lying between them. The CDR3 nucleotides are TGCAGCGCGCAAAAGCTCCGGGTGGGAGATACGCAGTATTTT. This translates into CSAQKLRVGDTQYF.

The chain uses TRBV7-9 and TRBJ1-2; possible D gene TRBD1, 6 bases. This CDR3 is built from 14 residues. CDR1 is SEHNR, CDR2 FQNEAQ, per germline (reference sequence). Trimming shortened V by 3 bases and J by 8 bases, and 16 bases separated the two germline ends. The CDR3 DNA reads as TGTGCCAGCAGCTTTATCCGGGACAATGAGGGCTACACCTTC. Protein: CASSFIRDNEGYTF.

The chain links TRBV6-1 to TRBJ2-3; TRBD1 might be the D (6 bases). The length of the CDR3 is 14 residues. The germline CDR1 and CDR2 sequences are MNHNS and SASEGT. Trimming shortened V by 2 bases and J by 3 bases, and 9 bases separated the two germline ends. Written as DNA, the CDR3 is TGTGCCAGCAGTGAACCAGGGGAAACAGATACGCAGTATTTT. Residues: CASSEPGETDTQYF.

This clonotype was picked up many times. This sequence joins TRBV19 and TRBJ2-1; possibly TRBD2 for D (6 bases). V gave up 5 bases and J gave up 1 base, with 9 bases separating them. This CDR3 spans 14 amino acids. The germline V gene has CDR1 LNHDA and CDR2 SQIVND (reference sequence). CDR3 nucleotides: TGTGCCAGTAGTGGTAGCGGTTCCTACAATGAGCAGTTCTTC. Protein sequence: CASSGSGSYNEQFF.

This clonotype has ten or more counts. This chain uses TRBV30 with TRBJ1-3; TRBD1 is a possible D gene (5 bases). V lost 1 base, J lost 2 bases, and 6 bases lay in between. The CDR3 is 13 amino acids. Germline V lookup: CDR1 GTSNPN, CDR2 SVGIG (reference sequence). In DNA form, the CDR3 reads TGTGCCTGGAGTGGACAGACTGGAAACACCATATATTTT. It codes for CAWSGQTGNTIYF.

The rearrangement uses TRBV12-3 or TRBV12-4 and TRBJ2-5, with D perhaps TRBD2 (7 bases). The CDR3 is made up of 13 amino acids. V lost 3 bases to trimming and J lost 5 bases, with 10 bases between them. CDR3 protein: CASSFRGAETQYF. CDR3 DNA sequence: TGTGCCAGCAGTTTTCGGGGGGCCGAGACCCAGTACTTC.

The rearrangement uses TRBV4-2 and TRBJ2-1; TRBD1 might be the D (5 bases). Germline V gene data show CDR1 as LGHNA and CDR2 as YNFKEQ. CDR3 length equals 15 residues. Deletions cut 0 bases from V and 8 bases from J, with 14 bases between. The CDR3 spells CASSQDSVIGDEQFF. Written as DNA, the CDR3 is TGTGCCAGCAGCCAAGATTCCGTGATAGGGGATGAGCAGTTCTTC.

This clonotype was counted ten times or more. The rearrangement links TRBV30 to TRBJ2-4; 8 bases fit TRBD1. CDR1 and CDR2 (germline): GTSNPN, SVGIG (reference sequence). The CDR3 consists of 15 residues. Trimming removed 2 bases from V and 2 bases from J; junction bases left unmatched: 5. The CDR3 DNA sequence: TGTGCCTGGAGTTCAGGGGGCGCGACCAAAAACATTCAGTACTTC. This codes for CAWSSGGATKNIQYF.

This clonotype was seen repeatedly, ten times or more. V is TRBV7-6 and J is TRBJ2-1, with TRBD2 identical over 10 bases. The CDR3 is 16 amino acids. CDR1 is SGHVS and CDR2 is FNYEAQ in the germline V gene. V shed 1 base, J shed 5 bases, and the junction held 5 bases outside the gene matches. The CDR3 DNA sequence: TGTGCCAGCAGCTTAGGGCTAGCGGGAGTCAACAATGAGCAGTTCTTC. Encoded protein: CASSLGLAGVNNEQFF. The variable domain in full, completed from reference TRBV7-6 and TRBJ2-1, reads GAGVSQSPRYKVTKRGQDVALRCDPISGHVSLYWYRQALGQGPEFLTYFNYEAQQDKSGLPNDRFSAERPEGSISTLTIQRTEQRDSAMYRCASSLGLAGVNNEQFFGPGTRLTVL.

This clonotype was counted at least ten times. The gene calls are TRBV7-3 and TRBJ2-1; D perhaps matches TRBD2 (5 bases). The V gene's germline CDR1 is SGHTA and CDR2 FQGTGA. V was shortened by 1 base and J by 2 bases, with 12 bases between the two germline ends. CDR3 length: 16 amino acids. The chain's CDR3 is CASSLSVGVTYNEQFF. Written as DNA, the CDR3 is TGTGCCAGCAGCTTAAGTGTGGGAGTTACCTACAATGAGCAGTTCTTC.

The rearrangement uses TRBV12-3 or TRBV12-4 and TRBJ1-2, with 7 bases identical to TRBD1. The V segment lost 5 bases and the J segment 0 bases; nucleotides outside the gene matches: 3. CDR3 length: 14 residues. The CDR3, as DNA: TGTGCCAGCAGTGCCGGGACAGCTAACTATGGCTACACCTTC. This gives the protein CASSAGTANYGYTF.

The V gene is TRBV20-1, the J gene TRBJ2-1; 8 nucleotides align to TRBD2. The trim removed 0 bases at V and 6 bases at J, leaving 10 bases unmatched. The CDR3 sequence is 16 residues long. Germline CDR1 DFQATT, CDR2 SNEGSKA (reference sequence). CDR3 nucleotides: TGCAGTGCTAGAGATTCGGGACTAGGTCCCTCCAATGAGCAGTTCTTC. Translation: CSARDSGLGPSNEQFF.

There are many counts of this clonotype. CDR3 bases: TGTGCCAGCAGTTACGGACAGTCCTACGAGCAGTACTTC. Residues: CASSYGQSYEQYF. V and J are TRBV6-5 and TRBJ2-7; weak D call: TRBD1 (6 bases). Germline V gene data show CDR1 as MNHEY and CDR2 as SVGAGI. Trimming cost V 2 bases and J 1 base, with 6 bases left between them. This CDR3 region has 13 residues.

The chain is built from TRBV20-1 and TRBJ2-7, with TRBD2 as a possible D gene (6 bases). This CDR3 comprises 16 residues. Per the germline V gene, CDR1 is DFQATT and CDR2 is SNEGSKA (reference sequence). Trimming shortened V by 2 bases and J by 3 bases, and 20 bases separated the two germline ends. The CDR3 loop is CSARPPAAGLGYEQYF. The CDR3 DNA sequence: TGCAGTGCTAGACCCCCCGCCGCGGGGCTGGGCTACGAGCAGTACTTC.

V is TRBV5-1 and J is TRBJ1-2; D possibly corresponds to TRBD1 (5 bases). This CDR3 is built from 14 residues. Per germline, CDR1 SGHRS and CDR2 YFSETQ. Trimming shortened V by 4 bases and J by 1 base, and 11 bases separated the two germline ends. CDR3 in amino acids: CASSPVGVNYGYTF. The CDR3 coding sequence is TGCGCCAGCAGCCCCGTAGGGGTTAACTATGGCTACACCTTC.

This clonotype was seen repeatedly, ten times or more. The chain joins TRBV28 to TRBJ2-3; 8 nucleotides line up with TRBD2. The V segment lost 3 bases and the J segment 4 bases; nucleotides outside the gene matches: 6. This CDR3 is 15 amino acids long. The V gene's germline CDR1 is MDHEN and CDR2 SYDVKM. The DNA for the CDR3 is TGTGCCAGCAGTTTGTCAGCGGGAGTTTCAGATACGCAGTATTTT. Its translation is CASSLSAGVSDTQYF.

This clonotype was detected a few times. The rearrangement links TRBV14 to TRBJ2-3, with 11 bases matching TRBD2. CDR1 SGHDN and CDR2 FVKESK come from the germline V gene. The CDR3 covers 22 residues. Trimming at V came to 0 bases and at J to 2 bases, leaving 19 bases not matched to a gene. CDR3 protein: CASSQDHPGWLAGGVYTDTQYF. The CDR3 nucleotides read TGTGCCAGCAGCCAAGACCACCCAGGATGGCTAGCGGGAGGCGTCTACACAGATACGCAGTATTTT.

The sample holds many counts of this clonotype. The V call is TRBV6-6, the J call TRBJ2-1, with 8 bases matching TRBD2. The length of the CDR3 is 18 residues. V lost 4 bases to trimming and J lost 8 bases; unmatched junction nucleotides: 19. Germline-derived CDR1 and CDR2 are MNHNY and SVGAGI (reference sequence). The DNA for the CDR3 is TGTGCCAGCAGTTGGGACCTGGCACTAGCGGACCTTCGCCATGAGCAGTTCTTC. Its protein product is CASSWDLALADLRHEQFF.

V and J are TRBV13 and TRBJ2-7; weak D call: TRBD2 (6 bases). The CDR3 runs to 16 residues. The germline V gene has CDR1 PRHDT and CDR2 FYEKMQ (reference sequence). With 5 bases removed from V and 5 bases from J, the gap between germline ends came to 22 bases. The CDR3 spells CASSPLQAEGWNEQYF. The CDR3, as DNA: TGTGCCAGCAGCCCCCTCCAAGCGGAGGGGTGGAACGAGCAGTACTTC.

This clonotype was picked up a small number of times. This rearrangement joins TRBV28 to TRBJ2-1; D remains ambiguous. The germline CDR1 and CDR2 sequences are MDHEN and SYDVKM. This CDR3 region has 16 residues. The V gene lost 8 bases and the J gene lost 6 bases, with 23 bases spanning the gap. The CDR3 DNA follows: TGTGCCAGCGCAAGTCCTTCGGCGCCCCCCTTCAATGAGCAGTTCTTC. This gives the protein CASASPSAPPFNEQFF.

In its sample, this clonotype was seen many times. The CDR3 loop is CASSLASGGNTEAFF. The CDR3, as DNA: TGTGCCAGCAGCTTGGCCAGTGGGGGGAACACTGAAGCTTTCTTT. The chain uses TRBV5-4 and TRBJ1-1; a weak D match, TRBD1 (5 bases). Looked up from germline, CDR1 is SGHNT and CDR2 is YYREEE (reference sequence). This CDR3 spans 15 amino acids. With 0 bases removed from V and 1 base from J, the gap between germline ends came to 10 bases.

This clonotype has at least ten counts. The chain joins TRBV4-2 to TRBJ2-1; TRBD2 is a possible D gene (5 bases). Trimming took off 1 base at V and 3 bases at J, with 13 bases between the two ends. The CDR3 covers 16 residues. The V gene's germline CDR1 is LGHNA and CDR2 YNFKEQ. The CDR3 nucleotides read TGTGCCAGCAGCCAAGGTTATTCCGGGGACTACAATGAGCAGTTCTTC. Protein sequence: CASSQGYSGDYNEQFF.

Comments on this clonotype: A much larger clonotype is one base distant, so this may be a read error. The chain links TRBV4-1 to TRBJ2-2; D remains ambiguous. In germline, CDR1 is MGHRA, CDR2 YSYEKL. This CDR3 region has 15 residues. The CDR3 DNA sequence: TGCACCAGCAGCCAAGTGAGACTGTCCACCGGGGAGCTGTTTTTT. As protein: CTSSQVRLSTGELFF.

This clonotype was observed a handful of times. The rearrangement joins TRBV7-6 to TRBJ2-5, with 7 bases identical to TRBD2. This CDR3 is 13 amino acids long. Germline V CDR1 and CDR2: SGHVS, FNYEAQ. V gave up 2 bases and J gave up 7 bases; unmatched junction bases: 4. CDR3 coding DNA: TGTGCCAGCAGCTTAAGCGGGGTAGGGACCCAGTACTTC. It translates to CASSLSGVGTQYF.